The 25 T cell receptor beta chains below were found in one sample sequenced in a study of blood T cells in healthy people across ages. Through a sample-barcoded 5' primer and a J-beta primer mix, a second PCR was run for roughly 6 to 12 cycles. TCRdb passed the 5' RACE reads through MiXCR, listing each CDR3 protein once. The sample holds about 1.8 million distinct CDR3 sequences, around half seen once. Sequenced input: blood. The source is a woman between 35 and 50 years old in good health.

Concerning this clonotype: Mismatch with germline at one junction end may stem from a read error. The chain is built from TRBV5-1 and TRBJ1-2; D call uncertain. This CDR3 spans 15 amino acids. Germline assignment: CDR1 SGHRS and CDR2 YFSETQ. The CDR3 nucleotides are TGCGCCAGTAGCTTGGAGGAGGGAGGGAATTATGGCTACACCTTC. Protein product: CASSLEEGGNYGYTF. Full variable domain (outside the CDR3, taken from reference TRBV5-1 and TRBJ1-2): KAGVTQTPRYLIKTRGQQVTLSCSPISGHRSVSWYQQTPGQGLQFLFEYFSETQRNKGNFPGRFSGRQFSNSRSEMNVSTLELGDSALYLCASSLEEGGNYGYTFGSGTRLTVV.

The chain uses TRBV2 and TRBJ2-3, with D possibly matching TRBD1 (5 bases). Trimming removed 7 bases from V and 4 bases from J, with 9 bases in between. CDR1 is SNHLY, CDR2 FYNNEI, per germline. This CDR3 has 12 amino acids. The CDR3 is CASTAGSDTQYF. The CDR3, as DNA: TGTGCCAGCACCGCAGGGTCAGATACGCAGTATTTT.

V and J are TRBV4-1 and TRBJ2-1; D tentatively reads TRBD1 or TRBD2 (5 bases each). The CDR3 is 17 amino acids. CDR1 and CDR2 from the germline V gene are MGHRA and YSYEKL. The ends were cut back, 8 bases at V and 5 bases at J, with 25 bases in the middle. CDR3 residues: CASLAVLLGDEHNEQFF. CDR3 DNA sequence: TGCGCCAGCTTAGCCGTACTTTTGGGGGATGAACACAATGAGCAGTTCTTC.

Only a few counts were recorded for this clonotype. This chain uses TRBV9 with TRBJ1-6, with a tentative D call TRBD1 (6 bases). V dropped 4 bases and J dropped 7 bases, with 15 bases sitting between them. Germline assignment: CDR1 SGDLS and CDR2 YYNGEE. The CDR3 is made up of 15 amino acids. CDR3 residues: CASSFSRQANSPLHF. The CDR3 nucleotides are TGTGCCAGCAGCTTTTCCCGACAGGCAAATTCACCCCTCCACTTT.

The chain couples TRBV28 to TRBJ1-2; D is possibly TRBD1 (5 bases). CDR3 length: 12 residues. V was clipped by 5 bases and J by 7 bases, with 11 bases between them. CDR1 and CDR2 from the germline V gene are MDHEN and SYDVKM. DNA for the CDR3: TGTGCCAGCAGTGGGGGTCCGACTGGCTACACCTTC. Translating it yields CASSGGPTGYTF.

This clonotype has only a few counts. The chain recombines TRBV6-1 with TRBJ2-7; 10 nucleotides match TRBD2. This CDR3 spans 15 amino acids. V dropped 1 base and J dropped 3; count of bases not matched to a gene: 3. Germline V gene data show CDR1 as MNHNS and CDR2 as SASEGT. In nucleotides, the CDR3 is TGTGCCAGCAGTGAAGGGCCTAGCGGGGGCTACGAGCAGTACTTC. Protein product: CASSEGPSGGYEQYF.

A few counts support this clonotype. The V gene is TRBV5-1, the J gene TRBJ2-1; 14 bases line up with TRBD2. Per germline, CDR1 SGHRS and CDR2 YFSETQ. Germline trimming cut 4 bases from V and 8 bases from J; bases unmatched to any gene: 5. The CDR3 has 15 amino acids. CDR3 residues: CASSPGTSGGDEQFF. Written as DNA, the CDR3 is TGCGCCAGCAGCCCCGGGACTAGCGGGGGAGATGAGCAGTTCTTC. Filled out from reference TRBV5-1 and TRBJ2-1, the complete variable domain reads KAGVTQTPRYLIKTRGQQVTLSCSPISGHRSVSWYQQTPGQGLQFLFEYFSETQRNKGNFPGRFSGRQFSNSRSEMNVSTLELGDSALYLCASSPGTSGGDEQFFGPGTRLTVL.

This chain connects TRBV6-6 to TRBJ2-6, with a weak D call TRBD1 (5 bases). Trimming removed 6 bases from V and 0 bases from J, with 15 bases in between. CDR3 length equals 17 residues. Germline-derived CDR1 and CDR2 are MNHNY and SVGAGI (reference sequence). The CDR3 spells CASRTSGAPSGANVLTF. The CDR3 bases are TGTGCCAGCAGAACTTCTGGGGCCCCCTCTGGGGCCAACGTCCTGACTTTC.

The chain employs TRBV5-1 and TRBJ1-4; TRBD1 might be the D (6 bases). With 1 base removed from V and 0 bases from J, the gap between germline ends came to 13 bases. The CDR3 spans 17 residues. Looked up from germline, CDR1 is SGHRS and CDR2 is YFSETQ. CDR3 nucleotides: TGCGCCAGCAGCTTGACGGGCAGGGGATCAACTAATGAAAAACTGTTTTTT. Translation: CASSLTGRGSTNEKLFF.

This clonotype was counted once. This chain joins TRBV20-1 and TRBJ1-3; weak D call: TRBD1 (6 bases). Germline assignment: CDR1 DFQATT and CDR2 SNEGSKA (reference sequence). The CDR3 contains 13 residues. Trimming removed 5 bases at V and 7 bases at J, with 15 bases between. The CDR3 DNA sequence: TGCAGTGCTCCCCACAGGGAGGGGAACACCATATATTTT. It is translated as CSAPHREGNTIYF.

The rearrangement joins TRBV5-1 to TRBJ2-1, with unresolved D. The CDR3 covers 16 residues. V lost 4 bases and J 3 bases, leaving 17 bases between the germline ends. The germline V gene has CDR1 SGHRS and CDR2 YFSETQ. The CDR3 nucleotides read TGCGCCAGCAGCGAGTGGAAGGCTTCTAGCTACAATGAGCAGTTCTTC. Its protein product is CASSEWKASSYNEQFF.

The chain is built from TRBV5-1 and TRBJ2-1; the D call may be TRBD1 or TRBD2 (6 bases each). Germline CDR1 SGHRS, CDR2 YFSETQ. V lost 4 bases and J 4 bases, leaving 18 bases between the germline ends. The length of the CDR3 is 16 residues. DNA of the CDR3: TGCGCCAGCAGCCCCGGTAGGGGGGCCGCTTACAATGAGCAGTTCTTC. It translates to CASSPGRGAAYNEQFF.

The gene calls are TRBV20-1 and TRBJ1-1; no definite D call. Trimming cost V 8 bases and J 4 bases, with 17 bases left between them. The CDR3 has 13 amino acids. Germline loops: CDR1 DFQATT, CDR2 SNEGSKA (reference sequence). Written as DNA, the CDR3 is TGCAGTCAACCCTCGAATGCCGGCACTGAAGCTTTCTTT. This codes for CSQPSNAGTEAFF.

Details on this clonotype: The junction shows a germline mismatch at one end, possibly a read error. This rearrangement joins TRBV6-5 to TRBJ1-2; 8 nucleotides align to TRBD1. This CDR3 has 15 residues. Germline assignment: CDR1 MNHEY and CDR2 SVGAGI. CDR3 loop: CASSYGTGTNYGHTF. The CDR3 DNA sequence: TGTGCCAGCAGTTATGGGACAGGAACCAACTATGGCCACACCTTC.

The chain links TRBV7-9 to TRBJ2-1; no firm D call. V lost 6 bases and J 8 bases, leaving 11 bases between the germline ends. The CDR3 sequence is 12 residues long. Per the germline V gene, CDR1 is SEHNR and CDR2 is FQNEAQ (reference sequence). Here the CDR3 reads CASRTNLDEQFF. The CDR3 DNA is TGTGCCAGCAGAACCAACCTGGATGAGCAGTTCTTC.

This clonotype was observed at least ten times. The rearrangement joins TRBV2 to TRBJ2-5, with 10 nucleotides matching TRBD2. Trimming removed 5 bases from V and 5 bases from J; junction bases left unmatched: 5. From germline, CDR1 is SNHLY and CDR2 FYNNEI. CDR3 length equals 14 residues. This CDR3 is CASSLLTSGETQYF. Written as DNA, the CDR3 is TGTGCCAGCAGTCTCCTGACTAGCGGGGAGACCCAGTACTTC. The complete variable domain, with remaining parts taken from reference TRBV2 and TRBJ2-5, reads EPEVTQTPSHQVTQMGQEVILRCVPISNHLYFYWYRQILGQKVEFLVSFYNNEISEKSEIFDDQFSVERPDGSNFTLKIRSTKLEDSAMYFCASSLLTSGETQYFGPGTRLLVL.

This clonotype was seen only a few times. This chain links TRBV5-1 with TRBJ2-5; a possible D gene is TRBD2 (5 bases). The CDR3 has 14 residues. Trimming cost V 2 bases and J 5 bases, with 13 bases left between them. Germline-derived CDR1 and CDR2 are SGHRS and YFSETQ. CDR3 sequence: CASSLEGSRETQYF. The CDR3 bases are TGCGCCAGCAGCTTAGAGGGCAGTAGGGAGACCCAGTACTTC.

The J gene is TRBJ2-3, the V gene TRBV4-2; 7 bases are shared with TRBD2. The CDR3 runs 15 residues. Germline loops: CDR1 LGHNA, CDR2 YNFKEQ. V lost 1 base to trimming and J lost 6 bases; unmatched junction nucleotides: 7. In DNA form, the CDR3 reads TGTGCCAGCAGCCAAGGCGAGCGGGAATCGGATACGCAGTATTTT. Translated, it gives CASSQGERESDTQYF.

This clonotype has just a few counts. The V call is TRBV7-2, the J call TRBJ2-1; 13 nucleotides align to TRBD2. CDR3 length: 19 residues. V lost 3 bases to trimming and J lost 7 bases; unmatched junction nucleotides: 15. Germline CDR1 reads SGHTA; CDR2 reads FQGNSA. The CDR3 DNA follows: TGTGCCAGCAGCTTTTCTGTTGGAATGGGACTAGCGGGACTAAATGAGCAGTTCTTC. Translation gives CASSFSVGMGLAGLNEQFF. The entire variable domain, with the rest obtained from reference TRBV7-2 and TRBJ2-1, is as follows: GAGVSQSPSNKVTEKGKDVELRCDPISGHTALYWYRQSLGQGLEFLIYFQGNSAPDKSGLPSDRFSAERTGGSVSTLTIQRTQQEDSAVYLCASSFSVGMGLAGLNEQFFGPGTRLTVL.

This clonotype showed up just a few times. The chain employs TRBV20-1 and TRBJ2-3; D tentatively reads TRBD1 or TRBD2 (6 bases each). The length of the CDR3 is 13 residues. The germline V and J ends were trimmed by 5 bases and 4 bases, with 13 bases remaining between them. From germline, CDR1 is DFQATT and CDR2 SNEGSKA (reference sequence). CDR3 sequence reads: CSAEGGVADTQYF. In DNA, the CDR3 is TGCAGTGCTGAGGGGGGTGTTGCAGATACGCAGTATTTT.

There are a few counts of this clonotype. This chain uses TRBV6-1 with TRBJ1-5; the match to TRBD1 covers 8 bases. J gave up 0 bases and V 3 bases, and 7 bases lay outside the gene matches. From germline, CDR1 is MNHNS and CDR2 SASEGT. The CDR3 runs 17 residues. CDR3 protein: CASSDPGQGGSNQPQHF. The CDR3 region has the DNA TGTGCCAGCAGTGACCCCGGACAGGGCGGTAGCAATCAGCCCCAGCATTTT.

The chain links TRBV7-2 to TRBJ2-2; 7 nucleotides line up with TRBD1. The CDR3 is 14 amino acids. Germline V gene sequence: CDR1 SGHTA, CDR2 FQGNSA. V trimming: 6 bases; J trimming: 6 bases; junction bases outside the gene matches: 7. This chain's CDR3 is CASSSTTGSGELFF. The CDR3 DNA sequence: TGTGCCAGCAGTTCAACGACAGGGTCCGGGGAGCTGTTTTTT.

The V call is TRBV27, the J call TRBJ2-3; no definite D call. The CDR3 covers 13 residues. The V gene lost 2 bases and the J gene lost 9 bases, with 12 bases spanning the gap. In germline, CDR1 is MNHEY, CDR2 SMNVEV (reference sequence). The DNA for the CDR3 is TGTGCCAGCAGTTTAGGGCTCCGAATCACGCAGTATTTT. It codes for CASSLGLRITQYF.

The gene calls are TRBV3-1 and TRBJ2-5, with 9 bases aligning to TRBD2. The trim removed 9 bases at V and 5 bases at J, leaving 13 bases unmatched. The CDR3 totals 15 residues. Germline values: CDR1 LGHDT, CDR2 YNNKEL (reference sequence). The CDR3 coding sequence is TGTGCCAGTCAGCTCGGGGCTAGCGGGGAGGAGACCCAGTACTTC. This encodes CASQLGASGEETQYF.

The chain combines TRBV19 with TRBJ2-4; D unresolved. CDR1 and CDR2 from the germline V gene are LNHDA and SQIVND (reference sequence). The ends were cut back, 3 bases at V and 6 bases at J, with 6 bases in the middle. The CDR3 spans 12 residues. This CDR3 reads CASSITPNIQYF. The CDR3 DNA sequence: TGTGCCAGTAGTATTACCCCAAACATTCAGTACTTC.